These 27 T cell receptor beta chains share one sample of origin, sequenced in a study of cytotoxic CD8 clonotypes in ibrutinib-treated CLL. Libraries were prepared by immunoSEQ multiplex PCR; TCRdb keeps only in-frame clonotypes and omits some of them. The table shows about 130,000 clones, with approximately 83% occurring only once. This material consisted of PBMCs, taken after 24 months of ibrutinib treatment. The receptors were sampled from a human donor with chronic lymphocytic leukemia.

This clone was seen a single time. V and J are TRBV11-3 and TRBJ2-2, with D unclear. V was cut by 4 bases and J by 7 bases, with 7 bases left in between. The V gene's germline CDR1 is SGHNT and CDR2 YENEEA. CDR3 length: 12 amino acids. The DNA for the CDR3 is TGTGCCAGCAGCTCAGCGATCGGGGAGCTGTTTTTT. It codes for CASSSAIGELFF.

The chain is built from TRBV28 and TRBJ1-3; 7 nucleotides align to TRBD1. Germline CDR1 and CDR2: MDHEN and SYDVKM. Trimming at V came to 3 bases and at J to 4 bases, leaving 9 bases not matched to a gene. The CDR3 extends over 16 amino acids. CDR3 bases: TGTGCCAGCAGTTTCACAGGGGAGTTGGCGGGAAACACCATATATTTT. Translation gives CASSFTGELAGNTIYF.

V gene TRBV18 combines with J gene TRBJ2-1, with 12 bases aligning to TRBD1. The CDR3 has 16 amino acids. Germline-derived CDR1 and CDR2 are KGHSH and LQKENI. The trim removed 0 bases at V and 7 bases at J, leaving 4 bases unmatched. In DNA, the CDR3 is TGTGCCAGCTCACCACCGGGACAGGGGGCGCGAAATGAGCAGTTCTTC. It translates to CASSPPGQGARNEQFF. Combining the CDR3 with reference TRBV18 and TRBJ2-1 gives the whole variable domain NAGVMQNPRHLVRRRGQEARLRCSPMKGHSHVYWYRQLPEEGLKFMVYLQKENIIDESGMPKERFSAEFPKEGPSILRIQQVVRGDSAAYFCASSPPGQGARNEQFFGPGTRLTVL.

The chain carries TRBV2 and TRBJ2-1, with TRBD2 matching over 9 bases. Germline loops: CDR1 SNHLY, CDR2 FYNNEI. The V gene end was trimmed by 2 bases and the J gene end by 8 bases; junction bases not matched to a gene: 19. The CDR3 length is 19 residues. CDR3 DNA: TGTGCCAGCAGTGAACTGGAAGGCCTAACTGGCGGGGGGGCGCATGAGCAGTTCTTC. The encoded protein is CASSELEGLTGGGAHEQFF.

The chain has TRBV19 and TRBJ2-7; D call uncertain. Trimming removed 5 bases from V and 3 bases from J, with 14 bases in between. This CDR3 has 14 residues. Germline CDR1 reads LNHDA; CDR2 reads SQIVND (reference sequence). In DNA, the CDR3 is TGTGCCAGTAGTGGAACCGGGTCCCTCTACGAGCAGTACTTC. It translates to CASSGTGSLYEQYF.

J is TRBJ2-3 and V is TRBV18; 7 bases map to TRBD2. CDR1 and CDR2 (germline): KGHSH, LQKENI. This CDR3 has 15 residues. The junction had 3 bases not matched to a gene; V was cut back by 2 bases and J by 1 base. This CDR3 is CASSPGLAGTDTQYF. As DNA, the CDR3 is TGTGCCAGCTCACCAGGGCTAGCGGGCACAGATACGCAGTATTTT.

This clone was counted a single time. The gene calls are TRBV19 and TRBJ2-3; TRBD1 aligns across 7 bases. CDR3 length equals 13 residues. With 5 bases clipped from V and 9 bases from J, the junction kept 8 bases outside the gene matches. The germline CDR1 and CDR2 sequences are LNHDA and SQIVND (reference sequence). This CDR3 is CASSFSGDRTQYF. The CDR3 nucleotides are TGTGCCAGTAGTTTCTCCGGGGACAGAACGCAGTATTTT.

The chain is built from TRBV4-2 and TRBJ2-1, with a tentative D call TRBD2 (5 bases). V lost 0 bases and J 10 bases, leaving 10 bases between the germline ends. The CDR3 extends over 13 amino acids. Germline V gene lookup returns CDR1 LGHNA and CDR2 YNFKEQ. The CDR3 DNA follows: TGTGCCAGCAGCCAAGATCAATCGGGGGAGCAGTTCTTC. As protein: CASSQDQSGEQFF.

Details on this clone: The junction does not match germline at one end; this may be a read error. The chain employs TRBV5-4 and TRBJ1-1; 7 bases align to TRBD1. Germline V gene lookup returns CDR1 SGHNT and CDR2 YYREEE (reference sequence). The CDR3 length is 12 residues. The CDR3 nucleotides are TGTGCCAGCAGCTTGGCAGCACAGGGGTTGCGATTT. This sequence encodes CASSLAAQGLRF. Combining the CDR3 with reference TRBV5-4 and TRBJ1-1 gives the whole variable domain ETGVTQSPTHLIKTRGQQVTLRCSSQSGHNTVSWYQQALGQGPQFIFQYYREEENGRGNFPPRFSGLQFPNYSSELNVNALELDDSALYLCASSLAAQGLRFGQGTRLTVV.

The V gene is TRBV5-4, the J gene TRBJ1-1; D gene uncertain. From germline, CDR1 is SGHNT and CDR2 YYREEE (reference sequence). The CDR3 totals 15 residues. V lost 0 bases and J 1 base, leaving 10 bases between the germline ends. The CDR3 here is CASSLAQDKNTEAFF. CDR3 sequence (DNA): TGTGCCAGCAGCTTGGCCCAAGACAAGAACACTGAAGCTTTCTTT. The full variable domain, with the rest looked up from reference TRBV5-4 and TRBJ1-1, is ETGVTQSPTHLIKTRGQQVTLRCSSQSGHNTVSWYQQALGQGPQFIFQYYREEENGRGNFPPRFSGLQFPNYSSELNVNALELDDSALYLCASSLAQDKNTEAFFGQGTRLTVV.

The chain employs TRBV5-1 and TRBJ1-2; 9 nucleotides align to TRBD1. V lost 3 bases to trimming and J lost 3 bases; unmatched junction nucleotides: 3. This CDR3 has 14 residues. Germline V gene data show CDR1 as SGHRS and CDR2 as YFSETQ. CDR3: CASSSTGGDYGYTF. CDR3 DNA: TGCGCCAGCAGCTCGACAGGGGGAGACTATGGCTACACCTTC.

The chain recombines TRBV7-3 with TRBJ2-1, with 9 bases identical to TRBD1. The germline gives CDR1 SGHTA, CDR2 FQGTGA. With 0 bases clipped from V and 8 bases from J, the junction kept 8 bases outside the gene matches. This CDR3 has 16 residues. CDR3 protein: CASSLTGGQGTDEQFF. The CDR3 nucleotides are TGTGCCAGCAGCTTAACGGGAGGACAGGGGACAGATGAGCAGTTCTTC.

The chain is built from TRBV7-3 and TRBJ2-1, with D perhaps assigned TRBD1 or TRBD2 (5 bases each). The CDR3 has 16 amino acids. V was cut by 1 base and J by 0 bases, with 10 bases left in between. Germline V lookup: CDR1 SGHTA, CDR2 FQGTGA. In DNA, the CDR3 is TGTGCCAGCAGCTTAAGGGGGACGGGCTCCTACAATGAGCAGTTCTTC. Translation gives CASSLRGTGSYNEQFF. The full variable domain, in which reference TRBV7-3 and TRBJ2-1 provide the parts outside the CDR3, is GAGVSQTPSNKVTEKGKYVELRCDPISGHTALYWYRQSLGQGPEFLIYFQGTGAADDSGLPNDRFFAVRPEGSVSTLKIQRTERGDSAVYLCASSLRGTGSYNEQFFGPGTRLTVL.

The V call is TRBV30, the J call TRBJ2-5; D may be TRBD2 (5 bases). The CDR3 is 14 residues long. Germline-derived CDR1 and CDR2 are GTSNPN and SVGIG (reference sequence). Trimming left V 0 bases short and J 4 bases short, with 12 bases between. CDR3 protein: CAWSVLEHGETQYF. CDR3 nucleotide sequence: TGTGCCTGGAGTGTACTAGAGCATGGAGAGACCCAGTACTTC.

The chain uses TRBV6-5 and TRBJ2-5; D possibly corresponds to TRBD1 (6 bases). The V gene lost 8 bases and the J gene lost 5 bases, with 15 bases spanning the gap. Germline CDR1 reads MNHEY; CDR2 reads SVGAGI. There are 13 residues in the CDR3. As DNA, the CDR3 is TGTGCCAGCCTTGGGCCAACAGGGGAGACCCAGTACTTC. This codes for CASLGPTGETQYF.

The chain is built from TRBV6-6 and TRBJ1-1, with D uncertain. This CDR3 has 12 amino acids. From germline, CDR1 is MNHNY and CDR2 SVGAGI (reference sequence). V was clipped by 4 bases and J by 0 bases, with 3 bases between them. The CDR3 loop is CASSSVNTEAFF. The CDR3 nucleotides are TGTGCCAGCAGTTCCGTGAACACTGAAGCTTTCTTT.

The V call is TRBV19, the J call TRBJ1-1; unclear D gene. The CDR3 runs to 14 residues. Trimming cost V 1 base and J 0 bases, with 6 bases left between them. Germline V gene lookup returns CDR1 LNHDA and CDR2 SQIVND (reference sequence). The CDR3 here is CASSIVGMNTEAFF. The CDR3 nucleotides read TGTGCCAGTAGTATAGTTGGCATGAACACTGAAGCTTTCTTT.

This chain uses TRBV7-2 with TRBJ2-3, with D unclear. Deletions cut 5 bases from V and 2 bases from J, with 8 bases between. Germline V CDR1 and CDR2: SGHTA, FQGNSA. This CDR3 spans 13 amino acids. CDR3 region: CASSRMVTDTQYF. In DNA, the CDR3 is TGTGCCAGCAGCCGCATGGTCACAGATACGCAGTATTTT.

This sequence joins TRBV18 and TRBJ2-2, with D tentatively TRBD1 or TRBD2 (5 bases each). Germline V lookup: CDR1 KGHSH, CDR2 LQKENI. Trimming stripped 4 bases from V and 0 bases from J, with 12 bases between. This CDR3 is 16 amino acids long. The DNA of the CDR3 is TGTGCCAGCTCACACGGGACGGTTTCGAACACCGGGGAGCTGTTTTTT. It encodes CASSHGTVSNTGELFF.

This clone was seen a single time. The genes are TRBV6-5 and TRBJ2-1; D remains ambiguous. This CDR3 region has 14 residues. Germline-derived CDR1 and CDR2 are MNHEY and SVGAGI. With 4 bases removed from V and 9 bases from J, the gap between germline ends came to 16 bases. The DNA of the CDR3 is TGTGCCAGCAGTTCGATTTCTGGGCTTGGTGAGCAGTTCTTC. It specifies CASSSISGLGEQFF.

This chain joins TRBV28 and TRBJ2-3, with D unresolved. Per germline, CDR1 MDHEN and CDR2 SYDVKM. There are 15 residues in the CDR3. Trimming removed 3 bases at V and 0 bases at J, with 10 bases between. CDR3 sequence reads: CASSFPSGSTDTQYF. The CDR3 DNA sequence: TGTGCCAGCAGTTTTCCGTCGGGCAGCACAGATACGCAGTATTTT.

The chain joins TRBV28 to TRBJ2-5, with no clear D. The V end was cut by 8 bases, the J end by 4 bases, with 17 bases between. The CDR3 is 14 amino acids. Per the germline V gene, CDR1 is MDHEN and CDR2 is SYDVKM. In nucleotides, the CDR3 is TGTGCCAGCCCGCTGGGCCCGCAGAGAGAGACCCAGTACTTC. Translated, it gives CASPLGPQRETQYF.

The chain is built from TRBV4-3 and TRBJ1-4, with D unresolved. Germline V gene sequence: CDR1 LGHNA, CDR2 YSLEER. Trimming shortened V by 4 bases and J by 0 bases, and 15 bases separated the two germline ends. This CDR3 region has 17 residues. The CDR3, as DNA: TGCGCCAGCAGCCCAGGATCCAGCGGAGCAACTAATGAAAAACTGTTTTTT. As protein: CASSPGSSGATNEKLFF.

This clone has only a few counts. The rearrangement links TRBV5-1 to TRBJ1-3; possible D gene TRBD1, 5 bases. V was shortened by 0 bases and J by 3 bases, with 7 bases between the two germline ends. Germline V gene data show CDR1 as SGHRS and CDR2 as YFSETQ. This CDR3 is 14 amino acids long. In DNA, the CDR3 is TGCGCCAGCAGCTTGGCAGGGTATGGAAACACCATATATTTT. It is translated as CASSLAGYGNTIYF.

This chain links TRBV2 with TRBJ1-5; perhaps TRBD1 as D (5 bases). The CDR3 contains 12 residues. Germline V gene data show CDR1 as SNHLY and CDR2 as FYNNEI. Trimming removed 6 bases at V and 8 bases at J, with 11 bases between. CDR3 in DNA: TGTGCCAGCAGATCGGGGGGGGAGCCCCAGCATTTT. Amino acids: CASRSGGEPQHF.

This chain uses TRBV29-1 with TRBJ2-3, with D unresolved. Germline V CDR1 and CDR2: SQVTM, ANQGSEA. Trimming removed 1 base at V and 0 bases at J, with 8 bases between. CDR3 length: 14 residues. The CDR3, as DNA: TGCAGCGTTGAAGGCAGTTATAGCACAGATACGCAGTATTTT. Protein sequence: CSVEGSYSTDTQYF.

CDR3 amino acids: CASSSRTENSPLHF. The CDR3 DNA follows: TGTGCCAGCAGTTCTCGGACAGAGAATTCACCCCTCCACTTT. The chain recombines TRBV27 with TRBJ1-6; possible D gene TRBD1, 6 bases. CDR1 is MNHEY, CDR2 SMNVEV, per germline (reference sequence). V gave up 4 bases and J gave up 7 bases, with 11 bases separating them. The length of the CDR3 is 14 residues.